A single T cell receptor beta chain is shown here with its context. Patients of the Seattle cohort, enrolled during active infection, were followed longitudinally. The data belong to a study of blood T cell repertoires in COVID-19. On the study more broadly: PBMCs, B-cell-depleted T cells, or T cells provided the cDNA or gDNA that made up the material.

Germline V gene data show CDR1 as SGHDN and CDR2 as FVKESK. V lost 4 bases and J lost 4; bases outside the gene matches: 5. The CDR3 runs to 14 residues. As originally analysed: For nucleated cells, counts were estimated from reference gene primer amplification. Some clones are missing from TCRdb's copy, which holds only in-frame ones; the method was immunoSEQ multiplex PCR. V and J calls and clone size are as listed in that table; D and trimming were resolved from the DNA. The sample shows about 98,000 clones, around 87% of them seen only once. The material sequenced was peripheral blood. The TCR comes from a woman in her forties or fifties with COVID-19, enrolled during active disease. This rearrangement joins TRBV14 to TRBJ2-3, with 7 bases fitting TRBD2. CDR3 sequence: CASSPLLASDTQYF. In DNA form, the CDR3 reads TGTGCCAGCAGCCCCCTACTAGCGTCAGATACGCAGTATTTT.